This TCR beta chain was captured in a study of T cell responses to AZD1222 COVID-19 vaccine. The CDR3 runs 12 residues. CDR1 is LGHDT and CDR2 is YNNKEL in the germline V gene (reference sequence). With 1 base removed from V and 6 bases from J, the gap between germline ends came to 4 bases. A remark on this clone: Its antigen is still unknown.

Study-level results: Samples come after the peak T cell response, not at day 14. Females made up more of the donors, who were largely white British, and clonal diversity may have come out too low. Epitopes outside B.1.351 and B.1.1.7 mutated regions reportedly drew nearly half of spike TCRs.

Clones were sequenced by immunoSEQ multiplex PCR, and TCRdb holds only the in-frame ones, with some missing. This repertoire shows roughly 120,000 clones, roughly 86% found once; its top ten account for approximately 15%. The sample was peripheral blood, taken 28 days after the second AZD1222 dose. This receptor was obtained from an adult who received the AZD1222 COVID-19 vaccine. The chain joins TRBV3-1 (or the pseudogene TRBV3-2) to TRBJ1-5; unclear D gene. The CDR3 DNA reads TGTGCCAGCAGCCAAGGTAGTCAGCCCCAGCATTTT. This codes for CASSQGSQPQHF.